This TCR beta chain stems from a study of CD8 T cells in ankylosing spondylitis (dated by TCRdb to the late 2010s). For the study in its entirety: The study profiled T cell receptor beta repertoires in healthy donors and ankylosing spondylitis patients to find disease-linked TCR variants. Peripheral blood samples were taken, and synovial fluid was additionally collected from ankylosing spondylitis patients. In total, the full study cohort was made up of about 110 healthy donors and approximately 27 ankylosing spondylitis patients. On the study overall, not on this receptor specifically: A TCR beta motif of about eight highly homologous amino acid variants appeared characteristic of blood from ankylosing spondylitis patients. Some motif variants were previously reported in synovial fluid and blood of reactive arthritis patients, suggesting common disease-initiation mechanisms. According to the report, matched synovial fluid samples from ankylosing spondylitis patients were significantly enriched for the disease-linked clones. In peripheral blood, the disease-linked clones were found at relatively low frequencies and had a CD8+ phenotype.

At least ten counts were recorded for this clonotype. The antigen it recognizes is unknown. No base quality information exists; no much larger clone differs at one position. Sequences SEHNR (CDR1) and FQNEAQ (CDR2) are obtained from the germline V gene (reference sequence). Measured from the cysteine to the phenylalanine, the CDR3 is 14 residues long. Only the CDR3 DNA is retained, 42 bases long and in frame from the first base. V ends up 3 bases short and J 3 bases short, with an unmatched junction base count of 2. Sequenced on an Illumina HiSeq 2500. TCR beta libraries were prepared by quantitative 5'-RACE with molecular barcodes. The source study handled its data this way. A new computational method, built on a probabilistic model of VDJ rearrangement, was used to identify disease-linked TCR variants. TCRdb ran its own pipeline on the public reads, namely fastp trimming at Q25 and MiXCR clone calling, and kept in-frame beta chains. Identical CDR3 protein sequences are pooled into one entry, listed with their most common genes and DNA. TCRdb, not the original authors, processed these V and J calls. Across this sample there are around 230,000 distinct CDR3 sequences, with 7.5% to 9.5% seen only once. Of the sample, 4.5% to 5% falls within the top ten clones.

The sequence derives from a female donor with ankylosing spondylitis or in good health (not recorded which). The sequenced sample consisted of blood, either unsorted or a sorted T cell fraction (not recorded which). The chain uses TRBV7-9 and TRBJ2-3; 8 central nucleotides agree with TRBD2. The bases read TGTGCCAGCAGCTTTGGCGGGAGGACAGATACGCAGTATTTT. It encodes CASSFGGRTDTQYF.